Sequencing of this T cell receptor (beta chain) was carried out in a study of OX40 agonist ivuxolimab in advanced cancers. Describing the broader study: Ivuxolimab was a fully human IgG2 agonistic monoclonal antibody targeting the costimulatory receptor OX40 (CD134). Intravenous ivuxolimab was administered to patients every 2 weeks at six dose levels: 0.01, 0.1, 0.3, 1.5, 3 and 10 mg/kg. Among the approximately 54 dose-escalation patients, about 20 had hepatocellular carcinoma, approximately 15 melanoma, 9 renal cell carcinoma and 9 head and neck cancer. The dose-escalation cohort was around 84% male with a mean age of about 65 years, ranging from roughly 20 to 80. Patients were allowed to have had prior anti-PD-1, anti-PD-L1 or anti-CTLA-4 therapy, and roughly 40% of the dose-escalation patients had been treated with checkpoint inhibitors. Partial responses occurred in three dose-escalation patients: two with cutaneous melanoma and one with hepatocellular carcinoma. The purpose of peripheral TCRbeta sequencing was to test whether ivuxolimab changed TCR sequence diversity and led to clonal T-cell expansion. The paper describes the monotherapy dose-escalation part (N of about 54 patients) of the phase I trial of ivuxolimab.

The research as a whole found: Which antigens the clonally expanded peripheral T cells were specific for was not determined. Low levels of normalized T-cell clonal expansion were also seen in some nonresponding patients. On average, CD8+ T cells showed more expanded clones than CD4+ T cells after ivuxolimab. At doses of 0.1 to 3.0 mg/kg, clonal expansion of both CD4+ and CD8+ T cells in blood was seen between baseline and week 6. Partial responders in the 0.1-3.0 mg/kg groups had among the lowest normalized peripheral clonal expansion, especially among CD8+ T cells.

Genomic DNA was extracted from sorted cells for sequencing of the TCRbeta CDR3 region. TCRbeta CDR3 regions were sequenced using the immunoSEQ Assay. TCRdb provides this immuneACCESS table in a form limited to in-frame rearrangements. Some clones are lacking; in checked studies, under half of them reflect an unresolved V gene, and why the rest are absent is not known. The sample yields roughly 89,000 clones; more than 80% were counted once. Around 7.4% of the sample goes to the ten largest clones. The trial excluded patients who had a history of autoimmune disease or who were on systemic immunosuppression. Peripheral blood for TCR sequencing was drawn from every dose cohort at baseline, at cycle 4 day 1 and at cycle 7 day 1. Samples came from an open-label, multicenter, first-in-human phase I dose-escalation trial of ivuxolimab. The trial enrolled adults with locally advanced or metastatic head and neck squamous cell, hepatocellular, melanoma or renal cell carcinoma. Before TCR sequencing, CD4+ T cells and CD8+ T cells were sorted from peripheral blood as separate populations.

Sequences MNHEY (CDR1) and SVGAGI (CDR2) are obtained from the germline V gene. The V end gives up 0 bases and the J end 7 bases, leaving 4 bases in the junction not matched to a gene. There are 15 amino acids in the CDR3, from cysteine to phenylalanine inclusive. Only the CDR3 part of the read is kept: 45 bases, read in frame from the first base. This clone was seen a single time. Its antigen remains undetermined. Nothing much larger sits one base from this clone, and base qualities are not available. This sample comprised CD4+ or CD8+ T cells sorted from blood, obtained in a trial of the OX40 agonist ivuxolimab. The receptor chain draws on TRBV6-5 and TRBJ2-2, with 8 bases matching TRBD1. This sequence was found in an adult with an advanced solid tumor such as melanoma, head and neck, liver or kidney cancer. CDR3 region: CASSYSTGENGELFF. The sequenced DNA is TGTGCCAGCAGTTACTCGACAGGGGAAAACGGGGAGCTGTTTTTT.